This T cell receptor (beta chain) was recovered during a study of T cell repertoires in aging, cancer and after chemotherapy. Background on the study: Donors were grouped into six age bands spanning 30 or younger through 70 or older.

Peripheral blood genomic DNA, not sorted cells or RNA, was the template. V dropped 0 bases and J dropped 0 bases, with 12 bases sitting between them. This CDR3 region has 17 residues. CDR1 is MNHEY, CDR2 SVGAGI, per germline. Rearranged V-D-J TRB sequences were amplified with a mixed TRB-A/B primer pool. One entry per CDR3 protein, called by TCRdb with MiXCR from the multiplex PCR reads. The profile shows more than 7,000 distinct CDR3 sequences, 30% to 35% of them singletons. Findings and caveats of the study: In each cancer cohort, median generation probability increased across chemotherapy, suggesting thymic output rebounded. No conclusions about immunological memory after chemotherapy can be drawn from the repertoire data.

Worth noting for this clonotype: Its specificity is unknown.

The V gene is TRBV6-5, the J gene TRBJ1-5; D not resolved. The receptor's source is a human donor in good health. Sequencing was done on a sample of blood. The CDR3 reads CASSYSSPTNSNQPQHF. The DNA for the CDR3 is TGTGCCAGCAGTTACTCCAGCCCCACAAATAGCAATCAGCCCCAGCATTTT.